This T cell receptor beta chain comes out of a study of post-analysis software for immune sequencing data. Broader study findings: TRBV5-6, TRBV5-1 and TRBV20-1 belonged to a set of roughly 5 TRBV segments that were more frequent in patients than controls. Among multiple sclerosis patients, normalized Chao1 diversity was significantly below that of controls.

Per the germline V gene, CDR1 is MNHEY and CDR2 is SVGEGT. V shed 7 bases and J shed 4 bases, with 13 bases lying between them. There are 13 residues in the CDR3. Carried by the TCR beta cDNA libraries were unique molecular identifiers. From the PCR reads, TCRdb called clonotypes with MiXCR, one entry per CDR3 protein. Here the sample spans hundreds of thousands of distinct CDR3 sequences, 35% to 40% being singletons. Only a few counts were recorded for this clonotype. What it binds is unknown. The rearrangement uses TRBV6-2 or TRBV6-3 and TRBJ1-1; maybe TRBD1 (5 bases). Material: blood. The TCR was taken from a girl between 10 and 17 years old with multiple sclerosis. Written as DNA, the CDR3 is TGTGCCAGCACCCTGGGACTGGGCACTGAAGCTTTCTTT. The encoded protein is CASTLGLGTEAFF.